This T cell receptor beta chain was documented in a study of T cell clones after liver transplantation. Study observations and caveats: Small, mixed patient groups and varying post-transplant times limit these conclusions. Circulating graft-donor-reactive CD4 TCRbeta sequences fell significantly post-transplant in most of the 8 subjects.

The CDR3 runs to 15 residues. The junction had 9 bases not matched to a gene; V was cut back by 3 bases and J by 7 bases. In germline, CDR1 is SNHLY, CDR2 FYNNEI. Here immunoSEQ multiplex PCR was the method, and the copy in TCRdb shows in-frame clones only, minus some. In the table there are fewer than 9,500 clones, approximately 82% of which are singletons. Points on this clone: Its antigen is as yet unknown.

This specimen consisted of CD8+ T cells from blood, obtained at the 22-month timepoint. V is TRBV2 and J is TRBJ1-5; 7 nucleotides align to TRBD1. This TCR derives from a human patient who received a liver transplant. Some T cells may possibly be graft donor cells. The CDR3 DNA is TGTGCCAGCAGTGATAAAACAGGGGTGGGACAGCCCCAGCATTTT. Its translation is CASSDKTGVGQPQHF.